A single sample is the source of the 26 T cell receptor beta chains below, sequenced in a study of blood T cell repertoires in COVID-19 (TCRdb year 2020). To prepare the library, the immunoSEQ multiplex PCR assay was applied. Held by TCRdb, this immuneACCESS table contains in-frame sequences only and omits some clones. Under half of the omission traces to an unresolved V gene where checked; the cause of the rest is unknown. This sample gives about 80,000 clones in total; 70% to 90% of them show up just once. 6.5% to 8.5% of the sample lies in the top ten. The sample consisted of peripheral blood. Receptors originate from a woman older than 75 with acute or convalescent COVID-19.

Only one count was recorded for this clone. This chain links TRBV3-1 (or the pseudogene TRBV3-2) with TRBJ2-7, with 10 bases lining up with TRBD1. V dropped 4 bases and J dropped 3; count of bases not matched to a gene: 3. Per the germline V gene, CDR1 is LGHDT and CDR2 is YNNKEL (reference sequence). The CDR3 consists of 14 residues. The CDR3 loop reads CASSPGDRGYEQYF. In DNA form, the CDR3 reads TGTGCCAGCAGCCCTGGGGACAGGGGCTACGAGCAGTACTTC.

The chain couples TRBV7-3 to TRBJ2-3; D remains ambiguous. The CDR3 length is 13 residues. The V gene lost 5 bases and the J gene lost 12 bases, with 18 bases spanning the gap. From germline, CDR1 is SGHTA and CDR2 FQGTGA. CDR3 nucleotide sequence: TGTGCCAGCAGCCTACGACATGATGATTCTCAGTATTTT. Translating it yields CASSLRHDDSQYF.

The chain carries TRBV30 and TRBJ1-1; no definite D call. The CDR3 has 12 residues. Germline CDR1 is GTSNPN and CDR2 is SVGIG (reference sequence). The V and J ends lost 3 bases and 4 bases respectively, with 9 bases between them. The CDR3 coding sequence is TGTGCCTGGAGGGAGTCGCGCACTGAAGCTTTCTTT. It codes for CAWRESRTEAFF. Full variable domain (rest looked up from reference TRBV30 and TRBJ1-1): SQTIHQWPATLVQPVGSPLSLECTVEGTSNPNLYWYRQAAGRGLQLLFYSVGIGQISSEVPQNLSASRPQDRQFILSSKKLLLSDSGFYLCAWRESRTEAFFGQGTRLTVV.

DNA for the CDR3: TGTGCCAGTAGTCGCTACTTAAGTCCCATATACGAGCAGTACTTC. Its protein product is CASSRYLSPIYEQYF. The gene calls are TRBV19 and TRBJ2-7, with unresolved D. The CDR3 is 15 amino acids. Trimming cost V 5 bases and J 4 bases, with 18 bases left between them. Germline CDR1 LNHDA, CDR2 SQIVND (reference sequence).

J is TRBJ2-1 and V is TRBV7-9; 12 bases fit TRBD2. The CDR3 covers 17 residues. Germline trimming cut 1 base from V and 0 bases from J; bases unmatched to any gene: 1. Looked up from germline, CDR1 is SEHNR and CDR2 is FQNEAQ (reference sequence). The CDR3 reads CASSLGTSGNSYNEQFF. The CDR3 DNA reads TGTGCCAGCAGCTTAGGGACTAGCGGGAACTCCTACAATGAGCAGTTCTTC.

This chain connects TRBV6-5 to TRBJ1-2; D is ambiguous. V lost 6 bases to trimming and J lost 4 bases, with 12 bases between them. The CDR3 is made up of 13 amino acids. CDR1 MNHEY and CDR2 SVGAGI come from the germline V gene. The CDR3 nucleotides are TGTGCCAGCAGGTCACTCAGCGGCTATGGCTACACCTTC. It translates to CASRSLSGYGYTF.

This clone appeared a single time. The rearrangement uses TRBV3-1 (or the pseudogene TRBV3-2) and TRBJ2-7; maybe TRBD2 (5 bases). The CDR3 consists of 12 residues. The germline V gene encodes CDR1 LGHDT and CDR2 YNNKEL (reference sequence). Trimming removed 1 base at V and 6 bases at J, with 7 bases between. The chain's CDR3 is CASSQGSAEQYF. For the CDR3, the DNA is TGTGCCAGCAGCCAAGGTAGCGCCGAGCAGTACTTC.

The chain carries TRBV7-2 and TRBJ2-7; 13 bases are shared with TRBD2. This CDR3 contains 17 residues. Per germline, CDR1 SGHTA and CDR2 FQGNSA. Germline trimming cut 1 base from V and 2 bases from J; bases unmatched to any gene: 5. The CDR3 sequence: CASSLGSTSGRAYEQYF. CDR3 DNA sequence: TGTGCCAGCAGCTTAGGAAGCACTAGCGGGAGGGCCTACGAGCAGTACTTC.

J is TRBJ1-6 and V is TRBV6-2 or TRBV6-3, with D possibly TRBD1 on 5 matching bases. This CDR3 comprises 14 residues. Trimming left V 7 bases short and J 6 bases short, with 13 bases between. Germline V gene data show CDR1 as MNHEY and CDR2 as SVGEGT. The CDR3 DNA reads TGTGCCAGCACCCCTGGTAGGGGTAATTCACCCCTCCACTTT. This encodes CASTPGRGNSPLHF.

This chain uses TRBV11-1 with TRBJ2-2; D is possibly TRBD2 (6 bases). The CDR3 covers 14 residues. V lost 0 bases to trimming and J lost 7 bases, with 9 bases between them. CDR1 is SGHAT and CDR2 is FQDESV in the germline V gene (reference sequence). CDR3 amino acids: CASSLAEGSGELFF. DNA for the CDR3: TGTGCCAGCAGCTTAGCGGAGGGTAGCGGGGAGCTGTTTTTT.

The gene calls are TRBV19 and TRBJ1-5; TRBD1 matches 8 bases. Germline V CDR1 and CDR2: LNHDA, SQIVND (reference sequence). The CDR3 runs 15 residues. The trim removed 6 bases at V and 4 bases at J, leaving 8 bases unmatched. CDR3 nucleotides: TGTGCCAGTAGCCCTCAGACAGGGGTAAATCAGCCCCAGCATTTT. Encoded protein: CASSPQTGVNQPQHF.

The chain is built from TRBV5-1 and TRBJ2-3; the match to TRBD2 covers 8 bases. The germline CDR1 and CDR2 sequences are SGHRS and YFSETQ. The CDR3 sequence is 15 residues long. After removal of 5 bases from V and 6 bases from J, the junction contained 11 bases not matched to a gene. CDR3 in amino acids: CASRLSGEGTDTQYF. The CDR3 coding sequence is TGCGCCAGCAGACTTAGCGGGGAGGGGACCGATACGCAGTATTTT.

This chain links TRBV3-1 (or the pseudogene TRBV3-2) with TRBJ1-1; D is perhaps TRBD1 (6 bases). This CDR3 spans 15 amino acids. Trimming stripped 3 bases from V and 2 bases from J, with 13 bases between. CDR1 is LGHDT, CDR2 YNNKEL, per germline (reference sequence). CDR3 sequence: CASSHELGANTEAFF. CDR3 nucleotide sequence: TGTGCCAGCAGCCATGAATTGGGGGCCAACACTGAAGCTTTCTTT.

In this sample, this clone turned up once. V and J are TRBV7-6 and TRBJ1-1; D gene uncertain. The germline V gene has CDR1 SGHVS and CDR2 FNYEAQ. The CDR3 is 13 amino acids. V lost 0 bases, J lost 2 bases, and 4 bases lay in between. The CDR3 here is CASSLAANTEAFF. DNA for the CDR3: TGTGCCAGCAGCTTAGCAGCCAACACTGAAGCTTTCTTT.

The V call is TRBV7-9, the J call TRBJ1-1; no reliable D call. This CDR3 contains 16 residues. V was clipped by 2 bases and J by 4 bases, with 17 bases between them. Germline assignment: CDR1 SEHNR and CDR2 FQNEAQ (reference sequence). This chain's CDR3 is CASSLSVLAGSTEAFF. The CDR3 DNA reads TGTGCCAGCAGCTTATCGGTGCTGGCGGGATCCACTGAAGCTTTCTTT.

The CDR3 sequence is CASSFQTGLDTQYF. The CDR3 nucleotides read TGTGCCAGCAGCTTCCAGACAGGGCTAGATACGCAGTATTTT. This sequence joins TRBV5-8 and TRBJ2-3, with 7 bases fitting TRBD1. The V gene end was trimmed by 2 bases and the J gene end by 5 bases; junction bases not matched to a gene: 5. This CDR3 has 14 residues. Germline CDR1 and CDR2: SGHTS and YDEGEE.

The chain joins TRBV5-1 to TRBJ2-5, with D perhaps TRBD2 (5 bases). The CDR3 has 13 amino acids. V was pared by 5 bases and J by 2 bases, with 10 bases between. Germline V gene data show CDR1 as SGHRS and CDR2 as YFSETQ. CDR3 coding DNA: TGCGCCAGCAGTTCCGGGGTACAAGAGACCCAGTACTTC. Translation gives CASSSGVQETQYF.

V gene TRBV6-1 combines with J gene TRBJ2-1; TRBD2 is a possible D gene (6 bases). CDR3 length: 19 residues. Germline V gene lookup returns CDR1 MNHNS and CDR2 SASEGT. Trimming removed 3 bases at V and 2 bases at J, with 23 bases between. CDR3: CASSDRGAVGTLAYNEQFF. The CDR3 DNA reads TGTGCCAGCAGTGATCGCGGGGCGGTCGGGACCTTAGCCTACAATGAGCAGTTCTTC.

This clone was seen a few times. V gene TRBV14 combines with J gene TRBJ2-2; TRBD2 matches at 12 bases. CDR3 length: 16 amino acids. Germline V gene data show CDR1 as SGHDN and CDR2 as FVKESK. The J segment lost 4 bases and the V segment lost 4 bases, leaving 4 bases of the junction unmatched. CDR3 amino acids: CASSPLAGGRTGELFF. The CDR3 DNA sequence: TGTGCCAGCAGCCCCCTAGCGGGGGGGCGCACCGGGGAGCTGTTTTTT.

The V and J genes are TRBV2 and TRBJ2-2, with 7 positions matching TRBD1. The CDR3 extends over 15 amino acids. J was trimmed by 5 bases and V by 3 bases; bases with no gene match: 6. In germline, CDR1 is SNHLY, CDR2 FYNNEI. CDR3 region: CASSDPGTVTGELFF. DNA of the CDR3: TGTGCCAGCAGTGACCCTGGGACAGTGACCGGGGAGCTGTTTTTT.

The chain recombines TRBV7-2 with TRBJ2-2; the match to TRBD1 covers 7 bases. J was trimmed by 4 bases and V by 2 bases; bases with no gene match: 7. The CDR3 is 16 residues long. Germline CDR1 and CDR2: SGHTA and FQGNSA. The DNA for the CDR3 is TGTGCCAGCAGCTTAAGTCCCGACAGGGTCACCGGGGAGCTGTTTTTT. Translated, it gives CASSLSPDRVTGELFF.

The rearrangement joins TRBV4-1 to TRBJ2-5; 10 bases are a match to TRBD2. V lost 4 bases and J lost 1; bases outside the gene matches: 3. The germline gives CDR1 MGHRA, CDR2 YSYEKL. The CDR3 has 15 amino acids. The CDR3 DNA follows: TGCGCCAGCAGCCTAGGACTAGCGGCCCAAGAGACCCAGTACTTC. The encoded protein is CASSLGLAAQETQYF.

This chain joins TRBV20-1 and TRBJ1-1, with unresolved D. V was pared by 5 bases and J by 7 bases, with 8 bases between. CDR1 is DFQATT, CDR2 SNEGSKA, per germline (reference sequence). The CDR3 is made up of 10 amino acids. CDR3 DNA sequence: TGCAGTGCTTTCAGGAATGAAGCTTTCTTT. Translated: CSAFRNEAFF.

The sample holds one count of this clone. The chain joins TRBV4-2 to TRBJ2-7; tentatively, D is TRBD2 (5 bases). In germline, CDR1 is LGHNA, CDR2 YNFKEQ. V lost 0 bases and J lost 6, with 12 bases in between. The CDR3 covers 14 residues. The CDR3 region has the DNA TGTGCCAGCAGCCAAGAACGGGGTGTCCGCGAGCAGTACTTC. Amino acids: CASSQERGVREQYF.

The chain links TRBV6-5 to TRBJ1-3; unclear D gene. In germline, CDR1 is MNHEY, CDR2 SVGAGI. V was trimmed by 0 bases and J by 7 bases, leaving 13 bases between them. The CDR3 is 15 residues long. CDR3 sequence (DNA): TGTGCCAGCAGTTACTCGACGGGGAACCGTAACACCATATATTTT. Translation: CASSYSTGNRNTIYF.

The V gene is TRBV7-9, the J gene TRBJ2-5, with 7 bases that match TRBD2. CDR3 length: 15 amino acids. CDR1 and CDR2 (germline): SEHNR, FQNEAQ (reference sequence). J was trimmed by 2 bases and V by 2 bases; bases with no gene match: 5. As DNA, the CDR3 is TGTGCCAGCAGCTTAAAGGCTAGCGGTCAAGAGACCCAGTACTTC. Translated: CASSLKASGQETQYF.